This T cell receptor beta chain came from a study of radiation and T cells in renal cell carcinoma. The data were produced by immunoSEQ multiplex PCR, yet TCRdb's version contains in-frame clones alone and is incomplete. The sample includes 90,000 to 100,000 clones, 80% to 90% seen only once; the top ten take 6% to 9%. As to time point: baseline pretreatment blood. Documented treatment: 15 Gy SBRT to primary tumor, nephrectomy 4 weeks later. Serial blood draws occurred at baseline and 2 and 4 weeks post-SBRT. Clear cell pathology was present in this patient's renal cell carcinoma. The V end lost 2 bases, the J end lost 5 bases, and 10 bases lay between the germline ends. This CDR3 comprises 14 residues. Germline assignment: CDR1 SNHLY and CDR2 FYNNEI.

This TCR came from a man aged 50 to 60 with renal cell carcinoma. The input for sequencing was blood, taken from a patient whose treatment included radiotherapy and nephrectomy. The rearrangement uses TRBV2 and TRBJ2-4, with TRBD2 as a possible D gene (6 bases). The CDR3 nucleotides read TGTGCCAGCAGTGAATCTCGACTAGAAAACATTCAGTACTTC. It specifies CASSESRLENIQYF.